A single sample gave rise to the 7 T cell receptor beta chains below, sequenced in a study of CD8+ T cells in alopecia areata. The sequencing template was cDNA reverse transcribed from extracted RNA. Repertoires were generated with immunoSEQ multiplex PCR, while TCRdb's copy carries only in-frame clones and drops some. The table lists about 120,000 clones, over 60% of them singletons. The sequencing sample was made of CD4+ T cells sorted from blood. Every receptor here comes from a human donor in good health.

This chain links TRBV29-1 with TRBJ1-1; TRBD1 might be the D (5 bases). The V end lost 4 bases, the J end lost 3 bases, and 12 bases lay between the germline ends. The CDR3 sequence is 13 residues long. From germline, CDR1 is SQVTM and CDR2 ANQGSEA. The CDR3 DNA follows: TGCAGCGTTGTGCAGGGCCAATACACTGAAGCTTTCTTT. It specifies CSVVQGQYTEAFF.

The chain joins TRBV28 to TRBJ2-3; D is unclear. Trimming took 6 bases from V and 6 from J, leaving 10 bases between them. CDR1 is MDHEN and CDR2 is SYDVKM in the germline V gene. This CDR3 has 12 residues. The CDR3 DNA is TGTGCCAGCAGAGGTTCGAGGGATACGCAGTATTTT. Translating it yields CASRGSRDTQYF.

Comments on this clone: Germline is not matched at one junction end, which may reflect a read error. The chain employs TRBV7-6 and TRBJ1-1; D remains ambiguous. Germline V gene data show CDR1 as SGHVS and CDR2 as FNYEAQ. The CDR3 sequence is 14 residues long. This chain's CDR3 is CASSQRTGNTEAFF. CDR3 DNA sequence: TGTGCCAGCAGCCAGCGGACGGGGAACACTGAGGCTTTCTTT.

The V call is TRBV4-1, the J call TRBJ1-1, with D possibly matching TRBD1 (5 bases). Trimming left V 4 bases short and J 7 bases short, with 16 bases between. Per germline, CDR1 MGHRA and CDR2 YSYEKL. The CDR3 has 14 amino acids. This CDR3 is CASSRQGVDFEAFF. As DNA, the CDR3 is TGCGCCAGCAGCCGGCAGGGCGTGGATTTTGAAGCTTTCTTT.

This chain joins TRBV23-1 and TRBJ1-5, with D possibly matching TRBD1 (6 bases). TRBV23-1 is an ORF for which the function is uncertain. V was cut by 4 bases and J by 2 bases, with 24 bases left in between. The CDR3 contains 19 residues. The CDR3 DNA sequence: TGCGCCAGCAGTCGAACAGGGCCATTTCGAGGGTTTTGCAATCAGCCCCAGCATTTT. Translation: CASSRTGPFRGFCNQPQHF.

This clone was seen a single time. This rearrangement joins TRBV30 to TRBJ1-1; D is unclear. Trimming took 0 bases from V and 3 from J, leaving 8 bases between them. CDR3 length: 13 amino acids. The germline V gene has CDR1 GTSNPN and CDR2 SVGIG (reference sequence). The CDR3 loop reads CAWSVVLDTEAFF. The DNA for the CDR3 is TGTGCCTGGAGTGTCGTCTTGGACACTGAAGCTTTCTTT. The full variable domain, completed using reference TRBV30 and TRBJ1-1, is SQTIHQWPATLVQPVGSPLSLECTVEGTSNPNLYWYRQAAGRGLQLLFYSVGIGQISSEVPQNLSASRPQDRQFILSSKKLLLSDSGFYLCAWSVVLDTEAFFGQGTRLTVV.

This clone was counted only a few times. The gene calls are TRBV28 and TRBJ1-2; D might be TRBD1 (6 bases). CDR1 is MDHEN, CDR2 SYDVKM, per germline. V lost 3 bases and J lost 2, with 10 bases in between. The CDR3 is 14 amino acids. CDR3 coding DNA: TGTGCCAGCAGTTTGTTCCAGGGGAACTATGGCTACACCTTC. Its translation: CASSLFQGNYGYTF.